This T cell receptor beta chain derives from a study of T cell responses to AZD1222 COVID-19 vaccine. As for this clone: This same CDR3 is encoded by further DNA sequences in the sample.

Assay used: immunoSEQ multiplex PCR; TCRdb lists only in-frame clones, some missing. This table has about 120,000 clones, about nine tenths appearing once. Trimming shortened V by 3 bases and J by 2 bases, and 7 bases separated the two germline ends. The CDR3 extends over 13 amino acids. CDR1 is KGHSH and CDR2 is LQKENI in the germline V gene. The material was peripheral blood, obtained on day 0 of AZD1222 vaccination. This clonotype originated in an adult in good health. The chain joins TRBV18 to TRBJ1-1; perhaps TRBD1 as D (5 bases). The CDR3 sequence is CASSPQGNTEAFF. In nucleotides, the CDR3 is TGTGCCAGCTCACCTCAGGGTAACACTGAAGCTTTCTTT.